Listed below are T cell receptor beta chains from one sample, sequenced in a study of control samples from healthy donors and cancer patients. Method: immunoSEQ multiplex PCR; TCRdb's copy keeps in-frame clones and lacks some. The table has 130,000 to 150,000 clones, around 90% seen once; the top ten hold roughly 3.2%. Material: blood. All receptors come from a man younger than 40 in good health. CDR3s include the opening cysteine and the closing phenylalanine or tryptophan. The D gene is left open where the match is weak. Clone size, where shown, is once, few, many, or a class for clones that have expanded.

J gene | V gene | clone size | D gene | CDR3 DNA | CDR3 protein
TRBJ2-7 | TRBV5-1 | . | . | TGCGCCAGCAGCTTGGGGGCGGGACAACTCTACGAGCAGTACTTC | CASSLGAGQLYEQYF
TRBJ2-3 | TRBV29-1 | . | TRBD1 | TGCAGCGTCGGGACAGGGGAGTTGAATACGCAGTATTTT | CSVGTGELNTQYF
TRBJ1-2 | TRBV6-1 | . | . | TGTGCCAGCAGTGAACGACAGGCCATCTATGGCTACACCTTC | CASSERQAIYGYTF
TRBJ2-5 | TRBV30 | . | . | TGTGCCTGGAGGATGGGCAGACTAACGCAAGAGACCCAGTACTTC | CAWRMGRLTQETQYF
TRBJ1-6 | TRBV7-2 | . | . | TGTGCCAGCAGAGACACAGGGAAGGGGTCACCCCTCCACTTT | CASRDTGKGSPLHF
TRBJ1-2 | TRBV11-2 | . | . | TGTGCCAGCACCCCGCTGGCCGGGGACTATGGCTACACCTTC | CASTPLAGDYGYTF
TRBJ1-6 | TRBV30 | . | . | TGTGCCTGGGAAAGGCTCCGGAGCGGTTCACCCCTCCACTTT | CAWERLRSGSPLHF
TRBJ2-7 | TRBV29-1 | . | TRBD2 | TGCAGCGTTGAAGCCGGGACTAATGAGCAGTACTTC | CSVEAGTNEQYF
TRBJ2-3 | TRBV5-6 | . | TRBD1 | TGTGCCAGCAGCTATGACACAGGGGGTACAGATACGCAGTATTTT | CASSYDTGGTDTQYF
TRBJ1-1 | TRBV11-2 | . | . | TGTGCCAGCATCCTAACGGGGGACACTGAAGCTTTCTTT | CASILTGDTEAFF
TRBJ2-2 | TRBV28 | . | TRBD1 | TGTGCCAGCATTACAGGACAGGGAAACACCGGGGAGCTGTTTTTT | CASITGQGNTGELFF
TRBJ1-1 | TRBV5-4 | . | . | TGTGCCAGCAGCTTGGAGCTCATGAACACTGAAGCTTTCTTT | CASSLELMNTEAFF
TRBJ2-1 | TRBV7-9 | . | TRBD1 | TGTGCCAGCCGAACCGGGACAGATTCCCCCTACAATGAGCAGTTCTTC | CASRTGTDSPYNEQFF
TRBJ2-1 | TRBV9 | . | . | TGTGCCAGCCAACAGTCTCCGGATTACAATGAGCAGTTCTTC | CASQQSPDYNEQFF
TRBJ2-7 | TRBV7-9 | . | . | TGTGCCAGCAGCTTAACAGGGTACGAGCAGTACTTC | CASSLTGYEQYF
TRBJ2-1 | TRBV24-1 | . | TRBD2 | TGTGCCACCGGACGGGGGGGCCTCGACAATGAGCAGTTCTTC | CATGRGGLDNEQFF
TRBJ2-3 | TRBV7-2 | . | . | TGTGCCAGCAGCTTAGTTGGGGGGTGGGGCACAGATACGCAGTATTTT | CASSLVGGWGTDTQYF
TRBJ2-1 | TRBV10-1 | . | . | TGCGCCAGCAGCGACCTGATTGATGAGCAGTTCTTC | CASSDLIDEQFF
TRBJ2-1 | TRBV7-3 | . | TRBD1 | TGTGCCAGCAGCTCCGGGACAGGATCCTACAATGAGCAGTTCTTC | CASSSGTGSYNEQFF
TRBJ2-7 | TRBV20-1 | . | . | TGCAGTGCTAGTAAGGGTTACGAGCAGTACTTC | CSASKGYEQYF
TRBJ2-1 | TRBV6-5 | . | . | TGTGCCAGCAGACAACACGGAAATGAGCAGTTCTTC | CASRQHGNEQFF
TRBJ1-1 | TRBV29-1 | . | . | TGCAGCGTTGTTCCGTCCATGAACACTGAAGCTTTCTTT | CSVVPSMNTEAFF
TRBJ2-2 | TRBV5-1 | once | TRBD1 | TGCGCCAGCAGCTTGCGGAGCCCGGGACAGGGGAAAACCGGGGAGCTGTTTTTT | CASSLRSPGQGKTGELFF
TRBJ1-1 | TRBV19 | . | . | TGTGCCAGTAGTTTTGGATGGAGGGGGGGTACTGAAGCTTTCTTT | CASSFGWRGGTEAFF
TRBJ1-2 | TRBV20-1 | . | . | TGCAGTGCTAGAGATCTATGGGGCTACACCTTC | CSARDLWGYTF
TRBJ2-7 | TRBV27 | . | . | TGTGCCAGCTCTCGGGTGGGGCCGATCTACGAGCAGTACTTC | CASSRVGPIYEQYF
TRBJ1-1 | TRBV2 | . | TRBD1 | TGTGCCGGGGACAGGGGAGAGGCTGAAGCTTTCTTT | CAGDRGEAEAFF
TRBJ2-6 | TRBV5-4 | . | . | TGTGCCAGCAGCGGGGGGAGGTCGGCCAACGTCCTGACTTTC | CASSGGRSANVLTF
TRBJ1-1 | TRBV7-8 | . | . | TGTGCCACCTCAGGGGACACTGAAGCTTTCTTT | CATSGDTEAFF
TRBJ1-4 | TRBV24-1 | . | . | TGTGCCACCAGAGGGGAGGGAGCGGAAAAACTGTTTTTT | CATRGEGAEKLFF
TRBJ1-1 | TRBV28 | . | . | TGTGCCAGCAAATTCGGAGGGGCCGGAGCGGCTGAAGCTTTCTTT | CASKFGGAGAAEAFF
TRBJ1-6 | TRBV6-5 | . | . | TGTGCCAGCAGTTACTCAGGGGATAATTCACCCCTCCACTTT | CASSYSGDNSPLHF
TRBJ2-7 | TRBV11-2 | . | . | TGTGCCAGCAGCTTATACGCCAGGAGCTCCTACGAGCAGTACTTC | CASSLYARSSYEQYF
TRBJ2-2 | TRBV19 | . | . | TGTGCCAGTAGTATATTTCCACAGGATTTAACCGGGGAGCTGTTTTTT | CASSIFPQDLTGELFF
TRBJ1-5 | TRBV6-1 | . | . | TGTGCCAGCAGTGAATCAACAGCTTATAGCAATCAGCCCCAGCATTTT | CASSESTAYSNQPQHF
TRBJ2-5 | TRBV7-2 | . | . | TGTGCCAGCAGCACGCCGAACAGGGCGTACCAAGAGACCCAGTACTTC | CASSTPNRAYQETQYF
TRBJ2-2 | TRBV13 | . | . | TGTGCCAGCAGCTTAGTTGGGGACACGCCGATCTGGAACGGGGAGCTGTTTTTT | CASSLVGDTPIWNGELFF
TRBJ2-1 | TRBV27 | . | TRBD1 | TGTGCCAGCAGCCAGACAGGGGGGTCCTACAATGAGCAGTTCTTC | CASSQTGGSYNEQFF
TRBJ1-2 | TRBV9 | . | . | TGTGCCAGCAGCGCGGACAATGGCTACACCTTC | CASSADNGYTF
TRBJ2-7 | TRBV7-2 | few | . | TGTGCCAGCAGCTTAGGACCTGGGACGAACTCCTACGAGCAGTACTTC | CASSLGPGTNSYEQYF
TRBJ1-6 | TRBV27 | few | . | TGTGCCACCACGCCCCGTCGAGGGAGGAATTCACCCCTCCACTTT | CATTPRRGRNSPLHF